This T cell receptor beta chain came from a study of T cell responses to AZD1222 COVID-19 vaccine. General study findings and limits: No day 14 peak samples; only post-peak repertoires were characterized. In the spike-specific TCR repertoire, nearly half reportedly target unmutated variant regions. Spike-specific TCR breadth rose after two AZD1222 doses, and depth rose as well.

The table lists this clone with a count of one. No antigen is known for it. Clones were read by immunoSEQ multiplex PCR, and TCRdb kept only the in-frame ones, dropping some. The sample contains about 180,000 clones, 75% to 90% of which appear only once. This CDR3 is built from 16 residues. Trimming removed 4 bases at V and 4 bases at J, with 20 bases between. Germline CDR1 reads MNHNS; CDR2 reads SASEGT. The rearrangement uses TRBV6-1 and TRBJ2-7; TRBD1 is a possible D gene (6 bases). The TCR originated in an adult in good health. Sequenced here: peripheral blood, sampled on day 0 of AZD1222 vaccination. The CDR3 bases are TGTGCCAGCAGTGGAAGTCGACAGGCCCGGGGTTACGAGCAGTACTTC. It specifies CASSGSRQARGYEQYF.